These 15 T cell receptor beta chains share one sample of origin, sequenced in a study of CD8 T cells in ankylosing spondylitis. MiXCR, run by TCRdb on the 5' RACE reads, gives a single entry per CDR3 protein. The table lists fewer than 180,000 distinct CDR3 sequences, under 45% of them singletons. The sample consisted of synovial fluid, either unsorted or a sorted T cell fraction (not recorded which). These receptors were collected from a male donor with ankylosing spondylitis.

This clonotype was counted only a few times. This rearrangement joins TRBV12-3 or TRBV12-4 to TRBJ2-3; D may be TRBD1 (5 bases). V was clipped by 5 bases and J by 7 bases, with 13 bases between them. The CDR3 totals 13 residues. The chain's CDR3 is CASSPGPGNTQYF. CDR3 sequence (DNA): TGTGCCAGCAGTCCGGGCCCAGGGAATACGCAGTATTTT.

There are a few counts of this clonotype. This chain connects TRBV12-3 or TRBV12-4 to TRBJ2-2, with TRBD1 matching over 8 bases. This CDR3 is 15 amino acids long. Trimming took 9 bases from V and 3 from J; bases not matched to a gene: 9. The CDR3 nucleotides are TGTGCCAGTTCAGGGGGCGCAATAGACACCGGGGAGCTGTTTTTT. Protein product: CASSGGAIDTGELFF.

The chain carries TRBV13 and TRBJ2-7, with D possibly being TRBD1 (7 bases). This CDR3 is built from 14 residues. CDR1 PRHDT and CDR2 FYEKMQ come from the germline V gene (reference sequence). Trimming removed 5 bases from V and 5 bases from J, with 16 bases in between. This CDR3 is CASSPQGGGNEQYF. CDR3 DNA sequence: TGTGCCAGCAGCCCCCAAGGGGGCGGGAACGAGCAGTACTTC.

This clonotype came up a few times. The rearrangement joins TRBV12-3 or TRBV12-4 to TRBJ1-2, with 8 bases that match TRBD1. V was pared by 7 bases and J by 4 bases, with 8 bases of the junction left unmatched. The CDR3 consists of 14 residues. CDR3 in amino acids: CASTLGTGFYGYTF. DNA for the CDR3: TGTGCCAGCACCCTGGGGACAGGCTTCTATGGCTACACCTTC.

The V gene is TRBV18, the J gene TRBJ1-2; perhaps TRBD1 as D (6 bases). The CDR3 sequence is 13 residues long. Trimming took off 3 bases at V and 7 bases at J, with 12 bases between the two ends. The germline gives CDR1 KGHSH, CDR2 LQKENI. This chain's CDR3 is CASSPPGTSGYTF. CDR3 coding DNA: TGTGCCAGCTCACCGCCAGGGACAAGTGGCTACACCTTC.

This clonotype has a count of ten or more. The rearrangement joins TRBV15 to TRBJ2-1; tentative D call: TRBD2 (5 bases). Germline V gene sequence: CDR1 LNHNV, CDR2 YYDKDF (reference sequence). The CDR3 runs 14 residues. Trimming left V 0 bases short and J 6 bases short, with 9 bases between. CDR3 residues: CATSREDSVNEQFF. CDR3 in DNA: TGTGCCACCAGCAGAGAGGACTCCGTCAATGAGCAGTTCTTC.

The chain joins TRBV25-1 to TRBJ2-3; either TRBD1 or TRBD2 may supply D (5 bases each). The CDR3 consists of 16 residues. V lost 5 bases to trimming and J lost 2 bases, with 17 bases between them. Germline V CDR1 and CDR2: MGHDK, SYGVNS. CDR3 region: CASSPRDLGHTDTQYF. The CDR3 DNA reads TGTGCCAGCAGTCCACGGGACCTAGGCCACACAGATACGCAGTATTTT.

The chain links TRBV12-3 or TRBV12-4 to TRBJ2-2; D uncertain. Trimming removed 2 bases at V and 5 bases at J, with 9 bases between. CDR3 length equals 14 residues. The DNA for the CDR3 is TGTGCCAGCAGTTTAAGTCCCCGAACCGGGGAGCTGTTTTTT. This translates into CASSLSPRTGELFF.

This clonotype came up a few times. This sequence joins TRBV11-2 and TRBJ2-7; D is perhaps TRBD1 (5 bases). Per the germline V gene, CDR1 is SGHAT and CDR2 is FQNNGV. The CDR3 has 15 residues. Trimming removed 3 bases from V and 4 bases from J, with 16 bases in between. The DNA of the CDR3 is TGTGCCAGCAGCTTTCACAGGAATACCCTTTACGAGCAGTACTTC. Translation gives CASSFHRNTLYEQYF.

The chain carries TRBV7-8 and TRBJ2-7; TRBD1 is a possible D gene (6 bases). Germline V gene lookup returns CDR1 SGHVS and CDR2 FQNEAQ. The CDR3 has 15 amino acids. Trimming cost V 1 base and J 7 bases, with 17 bases left between them. The DNA of the CDR3 is TGTGCCAGCAGCTTAGGACAGGAGACTCGTCGTGAGCAGTACTTC. It yields the protein CASSLGQETRREQYF.

The chain combines TRBV5-1 with TRBJ1-1; D ambiguous. The germline V gene encodes CDR1 SGHRS and CDR2 YFSETQ. The CDR3 is 13 residues long. V gave up 5 bases and J gave up 0 bases, with 8 bases separating them. The CDR3 DNA follows: TGCGCCAGCAGGGTTGATATGAACACTGAAGCTTTCTTT. This sequence encodes CASRVDMNTEAFF.

This clonotype occurred a few times. The rearrangement joins TRBV7-9 to TRBJ1-2, with 7 nucleotides matching TRBD1. The ends lost 3 bases at V and 3 bases at J; junction bases unmatched: 4. Germline lookup yields CDR1 SEHNR and CDR2 FQNEAQ (reference sequence). This CDR3 comprises 14 residues. This CDR3 is CASSFATGYYGYTF. Written as DNA, the CDR3 is TGTGCCAGCAGCTTTGCGACAGGGTACTATGGCTACACCTTC.

The rearrangement joins TRBV11-2 to TRBJ2-7; 8 nucleotides agree with TRBD1. J lost 4 bases, V lost 3 bases, and 11 bases had no gene match. Germline CDR1 is SGHAT and CDR2 is FQNNGV. The CDR3 extends over 16 amino acids. Here the CDR3 reads CASSLPGQGRTYEQYF. CDR3 DNA sequence: TGTGCCAGCAGCTTGCCCGGACAGGGAAGGACGTACGAGCAGTACTTC.

This chain joins TRBV4-1 and TRBJ1-2; D gene uncertain. Per the germline V gene, CDR1 is MGHRA and CDR2 is YSYEKL. Trimming stripped 1 base from V and 4 bases from J, with 10 bases between. The CDR3 is 14 residues long. For the CDR3, the DNA is TGCGCCAGCAGCCAAGTCCTGGGCCCCTATGGCTACACCTTC. Its translation: CASSQVLGPYGYTF.

This clonotype appeared a few times. CDR3 loop: CASSFFRDNPTYGYTF. CDR3 DNA sequence: TGTGCCAGCAGCTTTTTCCGGGACAACCCGACCTATGGCTACACCTTC. The chain carries TRBV7-2 and TRBJ1-2, with D tentatively TRBD1 (6 bases). Trimming cost V 3 bases and J 4 bases, with 18 bases left between them. Looked up from germline, CDR1 is SGHTA and CDR2 is FQGNSA. This CDR3 region has 16 residues.